Below, one T cell receptor (beta chain) is given with its context. The data were taken from a study of radiotherapy plus CTLA-4 blockade in lung cancer. Deletions cut 2 bases from V and 5 bases from J, with 17 bases between. Germline V CDR1 and CDR2: SGHRS, YFSETQ. The CDR3 is 15 residues long. Sequencing was performed with immunoSEQ multiplex PCR; in TCRdb, only in-frame clones are kept and a portion is missing. The sample comprises about 86,000 clones, roughly 80% of which are singletons, and 0.65% to 0.95% rests with the top ten. This sequence originates from a human donor with non-small cell lung cancer who had stable disease on radiotherapy plus ipilimumab. The material was peripheral blood, obtained from a patient treated with radiotherapy plus ipilimumab. The chain has TRBV5-1 and TRBJ2-7, with D perhaps TRBD1 (6 bases). CDR3 amino acids: CASSFGTTGLNEQYF. CDR3 DNA sequence: TGCGCCAGCAGCTTCGGTACAACAGGGCTTAACGAGCAGTACTTC.